The rows below give T cell receptor beta chains drawn from one sample of a study of blood T cell repertoires in COVID-19. Libraries were prepared by immunoSEQ multiplex PCR; TCRdb keeps only in-frame clonotypes and omits some of them. The sample includes around 220,000 clones, roughly 88% seen only once; the top ten take 1.5%. The sequenced sample was peripheral blood. The receptors stem from a man aged 18 to 30 with active or convalescent COVID-19. Each CDR3 is given without its conserved first and last residue. Fields, in order: clone size, V gene, J gene, CDR3 protein. For some rows the clone size is stated as once, few or many, or as a class when expanded; others skip it.

NA,TRBV5-4,TRBJ1-2,ASSLRQGLLGYT
NA,TRBV19,TRBJ1-1,ASSSSTGANTEAF
once,TRBV7-2,TRBJ1-5,ASSLNGLNQPQH
NA,TRBV19,TRBJ1-4,ASSMGDPEKLF
NA,TRBV7-9,TRBJ1-6,ASSSDRADSPLH
NA,TRBV7-9,TRBJ1-2,ASRKAGANYGYT
once,TRBV27,TRBJ2-7,ASSNRGTEQY
NA,TRBV5-4,TRBJ2-7,ASSLIGGGDEQY
NA,TRBV28,TRBJ2-7,ASSPHHGTIYEQY
NA,TRBV29-1,TRBJ2-7,SVEASSYEQY
NA,TRBV7-2,TRBJ2-3,ASSLTGGADTQY
NA,TRBV6-1,TRBJ1-4,ASSDQLRQYRAEKLF
NA,TRBV2,TRBJ1-4,ASSEWRQGDGEKLF
once,TRBV6-2/TRBV6-3,TRBJ2-7,ASSYSAGLSYEQY
NA,TRBV7-3,TRBJ2-1,ASSLEASGSSYNEQF
NA,TRBV19,TRBJ1-5,ASSVATNQPQH
NA,TRBV5-5,TRBJ1-6,ASSLVRGVNSPLH
NA,TRBV9,TRBJ2-3,ASSVGVAGGVDTQY
NA,TRBV10-2,TRBJ2-7,ASRAKGQIYEQY
NA,TRBV11-1,TRBJ1-1,ASSLGASVNTEAF
NA,TRBV5-1,TRBJ2-5,ASSTELAGQFETQY
NA,TRBV15,TRBJ1-2,ATSSPFRDYGYT
few,TRBV4-1,TRBJ2-7,ASSQGSRREYREQY
NA,TRBV7-2,TRBJ2-3,ASSFRSSEGDTQY
NA,TRBV14,TRBJ2-1,ASSQTSGSREQF
NA,TRBV30,TRBJ2-5,AWRGTSGGRQETQY
NA,TRBV9,TRBJ2-3,ASSLTGTSFTDTQY
NA,TRBV9,TRBJ2-1,ASSVALSPEQF
NA,TRBV13,TRBJ2-7,ASSLLSVALEILYEQY
NA,TRBV11-2,TRBJ1-3,ASSFGAASGNTIY
NA,TRBV5-1,TRBJ2-3,ASSSGVWADTQY
NA,TRBV3-1/TRBV3-2,TRBJ1-5,ASSQEGQDPWPQH
NA,TRBV19,TRBJ2-1,ASSIVAAANGEQF
once,TRBV7-2,TRBJ2-7,ASSSPSTGSYEQY
NA,TRBV18,TRBJ1-1,ASSPTRTGGNTEAF
NA,TRBV2,TRBJ2-2,ASRLTASANTGELF
NA,TRBV18,TRBJ2-5,ASSPTGLQETQY
NA,TRBV19,TRBJ2-3,ASSIDRGRSTDTQY
NA,TRBV5-5,TRBJ2-1,ASRNQGNEQF
few,TRBV7-9,TRBJ1-6,ASSLDGDRVFTLH
NA,TRBV5-4,TRBJ2-5,ASSLDSETQY
NA,TRBV11-2,TRBJ2-7,ASRPAGSGNDEQY
NA,TRBV7-2,TRBJ1-2,ASRIQDRGGYGYT
NA,TRBV11-2,TRBJ2-1,ASSKSGTKNEQF
NA,TRBV27,TRBJ2-7,ASSWGLSFEQY
NA,TRBV15,TRBJ1-1,ATSRLTGGTEAF
NA,TRBV7-8,TRBJ1-1,ASSGWTGKRNTEAF
NA,TRBV4-3,TRBJ1-2,ASSQETGYYGYT
many,TRBV10-3,TRBJ2-7,AISESTAYEQY
few,TRBV24-1,TRBJ1-5,ATSDPVRGDNQPQH
once,TRBV7-9,TRBJ2-1,ASQGVVDEQF
once,TRBV9,TRBJ1-5,ASSRTGSNQPQH
NA,TRBV10-3,TRBJ2-7,AAKARDRDPYEQY
NA,TRBV5-1,TRBJ2-7,ASSTVGSSYEQY
NA,TRBV9,TRBJ1-2,ASSPTFTSSGYT